This TCR beta chain comes out of a study of T cell changes during pregnancy in multiple sclerosis. The assay was immunoSEQ multiplex PCR, and TCRdb's table has in-frame clones only and misses some. The table has under 55,000 clones, approximately 93% seen once. Trimming left V 6 bases short and J 6 bases short, with 11 bases between. The CDR3 is made up of 12 amino acids. CDR1 and CDR2 (germline): MNHEY, SVGAGI. The rearrangement links TRBV6-5 to TRBJ1-2; possibly TRBD1 for D (5 bases). The sample in question was CD4+ T cells from peripheral blood mononuclear cells, obtained in the third trimester of pregnancy. This clonotype originated in a female donor with multiple sclerosis, enrolled in a pregnancy study. CDR3 sequence: CASRTGTDGYTF. DNA for the CDR3: TGTGCCAGCAGGACCGGGACTGATGGCTACACCTTC.